This T cell receptor beta chain was sequenced during a study of T cells in Graves' hyperthyroidism and ophthalmopathy. Germline V gives CDR1 SGHTA, CDR2 FQGTGA. The CDR3 totals 16 residues. V lost 5 bases, J lost 0 bases, and 14 bases lay in between. This clonotype has more than one count but fewer than ten. From RNA transcripts, TCR beta CDR3 regions were amplified. Researchers ran a first-round RT-PCR on the TCR CDR3 using the HTBI primer set. Each CDR3 protein is one row after TCRdb ran MiXCR on the multiplex PCR reads. The repertoire holds 250,000 to 300,000 distinct CDR3 sequences, roughly 15% seen once, with around 31% in the top ten.

The genes are TRBV7-3 and TRBJ2-1; D is unresolved. The sequenced sample was blood. The TCR originated in a woman aged 50 to 60 with Graves' hyperthyroidism that later progressed to Graves' ophthalmopathy. CDR3 nucleotide sequence: TGTGCCAGCAGCCCTGGGTCCTTTAGCTCCTACAATGAGCAGTTCTTC. This sequence encodes CASSPGSFSSYNEQFF.